This T cell receptor beta chain was recorded in a study of cytomegalovirus exposure and HLA in healthy donors. Looking at the study overall: Inside one of the first data releases sat 75 million to 100 million unique TCRs taken from HLA-typed donors.

The PCR employed 60 Vbeta primers together with 13 Jbeta primers. The protocol was immunoSEQ multiplex PCR, while the TCRdb copy is restricted to in-frame clones and leaves out a portion. The top ten clones hold 8.7% of a sample with approximately 110,000 clones, around 64% of them seen once. The sample taken for sequencing was PBMCs. The receptor's source is a man in his thirties or forties in good health and CMV-seropositive.

CDR3 sequence (DNA): TGCGCCAGCAGCCAAGAAGTCGCGGGGGGGCCGGTAGATACGCAGTATTTT. Translated: CASSQEVAGGPVDTQYF. V gene TRBV4-1 combines with J gene TRBJ2-3; TRBD2 matches at 9 bases. This CDR3 region has 17 residues. Germline CDR1 reads MGHRA; CDR2 reads YSYEKL. J lost 5 bases, V lost 0 bases, and 9 bases had no gene match.